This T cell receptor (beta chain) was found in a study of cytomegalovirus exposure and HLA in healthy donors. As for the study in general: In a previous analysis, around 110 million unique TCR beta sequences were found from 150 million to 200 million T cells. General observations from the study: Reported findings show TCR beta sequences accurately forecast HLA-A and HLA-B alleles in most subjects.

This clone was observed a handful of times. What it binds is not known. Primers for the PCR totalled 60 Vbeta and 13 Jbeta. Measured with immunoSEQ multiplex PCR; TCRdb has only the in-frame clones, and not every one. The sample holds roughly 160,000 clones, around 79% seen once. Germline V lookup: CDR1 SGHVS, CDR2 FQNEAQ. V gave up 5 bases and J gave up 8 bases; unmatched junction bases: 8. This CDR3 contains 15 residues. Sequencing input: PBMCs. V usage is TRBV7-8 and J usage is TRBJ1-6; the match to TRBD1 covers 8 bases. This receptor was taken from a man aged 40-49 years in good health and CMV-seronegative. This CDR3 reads CASSPGTGYHSPLHF. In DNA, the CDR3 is TGTGCCAGCAGCCCAGGGACAGGTTATCATTCACCCCTCCACTTT.